Detailed here is one TCR beta chain. The CDR3 loop spans 13 amino acids. V lost 2 bases to trimming and J lost 8 bases, with 10 bases between them. Germline V gene lookup returns CDR1 MDHEN and CDR2 SYDVKM. This record comes from a study of blood T cell repertoires in COVID-19. Clones were sequenced by immunoSEQ multiplex PCR, and TCRdb holds only the in-frame ones, with some missing. Of 85,000 to 120,000 clones in the sample, approximately 78% were seen once. This rearrangement joins TRBV28 to TRBJ2-1; D is ambiguous. This receptor was identified in a man aged 60 to 75 with active or convalescent COVID-19. Sequencing input: peripheral blood. CDR3: CASSLGLKYEQFF. CDR3 nucleotides: TGTGCCAGCAGTTTAGGGCTGAAATATGAGCAGTTCTTC.